A selection of T cell receptor beta chains follows, all from one sample in a study of shared T cell receptors in the human thymus. Measured with immunoSEQ multiplex PCR; TCRdb has only the in-frame clones, and not every one. This sample has 630,000 or so clones, with approximately 89% found just once. This same sample was also part of a study on human thymus T cells.

The sequencing input was thymocytes. The source of these receptors is a boy under three years old with a congenital heart defect. CDR3s include the opening cysteine and the closing phenylalanine or tryptophan. Each record gives: CDR3 DNA, CDR3 protein, D gene, V gene, clone size, J gene. The D gene is left open where the match is weak. The size entry is marked missing in some rows and otherwise reads once, few, many or a size class.

cdr3_nt: TGTGCCAGCAGCCAGCCGGAGAGTTTTACCTACGAGCAGTACTTC
cdr3_aa: CASSQPESFTYEQYF
d_call: -
v_call: TRBV16
clone_size: -
j_call: TRBJ2-7

cdr3_nt: TGTGCCAGCATCCACCCCGGGGGGGACTTCTACAATGAGCAGTTCTTC
cdr3_aa: CASIHPGGDFYNEQFF
d_call: TRBD2
v_call: TRBV2
clone_size: -
j_call: TRBJ2-1

cdr3_nt: TGCGCCAGCAGCCAAGGGGCGGTAGCGGGCCAAGTGGTAGAGACCCAGTACTTC
cdr3_aa: CASSQGAVAGQVVETQYF
d_call: TRBD2
v_call: TRBV4-1
clone_size: -
j_call: TRBJ2-5

cdr3_nt: TGTGCCAGCAGCTTGCTTCTTAAGGACGGACACAATCAGCCCCAGCATTTT
cdr3_aa: CASSLLLKDGHNQPQHF
d_call: -
v_call: TRBV5-4
clone_size: -
j_call: TRBJ1-5

cdr3_nt: TGTGCCAGCAGCTTAGGCGGGGGGGCCCTCTACGAGCAGTACTTC
cdr3_aa: CASSLGGGALYEQYF
d_call: TRBD2
v_call: TRBV7-9
clone_size: -
j_call: TRBJ2-7

cdr3_nt: TGCGCCAGCAGCCATCAAGGGGGAGGGTACACCGGGGAGCTGTTTTTT
cdr3_aa: CASSHQGGGYTGELFF
d_call: -
v_call: TRBV4-3
clone_size: once
j_call: TRBJ2-2

cdr3_nt: TGTGCCAGCAGCTTAGGACAGTATAATTCACCCCTCCACTTT
cdr3_aa: CASSLGQYNSPLHF
d_call: -
v_call: TRBV5-6
clone_size: -
j_call: TRBJ1-6

cdr3_nt: TGTGCCAGTAGTAAGGCGGGGTCAAATCAGCCCCAGCATTTT
cdr3_aa: CASSKAGSNQPQHF
d_call: -
v_call: TRBV19
clone_size: -
j_call: TRBJ1-5

cdr3_nt: TGTGCCAGCAGTGAGAAGGCGGGGCACAGAGAAAGTGGCTACACCTTC
cdr3_aa: CASSEKAGHRESGYTF
d_call: -
v_call: TRBV2
clone_size: -
j_call: TRBJ1-2

cdr3_nt: TGTGCCAGCAGGGGGGGGGCCCAGTACTTC
cdr3_aa: CASRGGAQYF
d_call: TRBD2
v_call: TRBV6-1
clone_size: -
j_call: TRBJ2-5

cdr3_nt: TGCGCCAGCAGTGAGAAAAGAGGTGGCTACACCTTC
cdr3_aa: CASSEKRGGYTF
d_call: -
v_call: TRBV10-2
clone_size: -
j_call: TRBJ1-2

cdr3_nt: TGTGCCAGCAGCTTTAACTTCGAAGCTTACAGGTATCAAGAGACCCAGTACTTC
cdr3_aa: CASSFNFEAYRYQETQYF
d_call: -
v_call: TRBV7-9
clone_size: -
j_call: TRBJ2-5

cdr3_nt: TGTGCCAGCAGCTTAGGCCGCAGACAGGGCCAAGAGACCCAGTACTTC
cdr3_aa: CASSLGRRQGQETQYF
d_call: TRBD1
v_call: TRBV11-2
clone_size: -
j_call: TRBJ2-5

cdr3_nt: TGCGCCAGCAGCTTGGAGGCGGGGGCGGACGGAAACACCATATATTTT
cdr3_aa: CASSLEAGADGNTIYF
d_call: -
v_call: TRBV5-1
clone_size: -
j_call: TRBJ1-3

cdr3_nt: TGCGCCAGCAGCTTGGAGGGACCAGGGGGCCCGATGAACACTGAAGCTTTCTTT
cdr3_aa: CASSLEGPGGPMNTEAFF
d_call: TRBD1
v_call: TRBV5-1
clone_size: few
j_call: TRBJ1-1

cdr3_nt: TGTGCCAGCAGTCGAGCTAGACCGCAACGGGATTCACCCCTCCACTTT
cdr3_aa: CASSRARPQRDSPLHF
d_call: -
v_call: TRBV28
clone_size: -
j_call: TRBJ1-6

cdr3_nt: TGTGCCAGCAGTTTTCGGGGAAGGGATGAGCAGTTCTTC
cdr3_aa: CASSFRGRDEQFF
d_call: -
v_call: TRBV28
clone_size: -
j_call: TRBJ2-1

cdr3_nt: TGTGCCAGCAGTTATGGCAGGGCTAGTGGAACTGAAGCTTTCTTT
cdr3_aa: CASSYGRASGTEAFF
d_call: -
v_call: TRBV6-5
clone_size: -
j_call: TRBJ1-1

cdr3_nt: TGTGCCAGCAGTACACAGGGACCAAGAGACTCTGGGGCCAACGTCCTGACTTTC
cdr3_aa: CASSTQGPRDSGANVLTF
d_call: -
v_call: TRBV28
clone_size: -
j_call: TRBJ2-6

cdr3_nt: TGTGCCAGCAGCCTAACCGGGGATTCCCTCTTGAGCTCCTACAATGAGCAGTTCTTC
cdr3_aa: CASSLTGDSLLSSYNEQFF
d_call: -
v_call: TRBV7-2
clone_size: -
j_call: TRBJ2-1

cdr3_nt: TGTGCCAGCAGTGGCAGGGGGGCGCGGGAGACCCAGTACTTC
cdr3_aa: CASSGRGARETQYF
d_call: -
v_call: TRBV25-1
clone_size: -
j_call: TRBJ2-5

cdr3_nt: TGTGCCAGTAGTATAGGATTGGGAGCGGGGGGGAGTTCTCCAGAGACCCAGTACTTC
cdr3_aa: CASSIGLGAGGSSPETQYF
d_call: TRBD2
v_call: TRBV19
clone_size: -
j_call: TRBJ2-5

cdr3_nt: TGTGCCAGCAGCTTTGTGAGCGGGAGACGAGATACGCAGTATTTT
cdr3_aa: CASSFVSGRRDTQYF
d_call: TRBD2
v_call: TRBV11-2
clone_size: -
j_call: TRBJ2-3

cdr3_nt: TGTGCCAGCAGCTTAGTCTCAGGGGATAATGAAAAACTGTTTTTT
cdr3_aa: CASSLVSGDNEKLFF
d_call: -
v_call: TRBV7-2
clone_size: -
j_call: TRBJ1-4

cdr3_nt: TGTGCCAGCAGTCCCTCCCCAGGGGCAAGTGAGCAGTTCTTC
cdr3_aa: CASSPSPGASEQFF
d_call: -
v_call: TRBV27
clone_size: -
j_call: TRBJ2-1

cdr3_nt: TGCGCCAGCAGCCAAGATCGGCGGCAGGGATGGTTGAACACTGAAGCTTTCTTT
cdr3_aa: CASSQDRRQGWLNTEAFF
d_call: -
v_call: TRBV4-3
clone_size: -
j_call: TRBJ1-1

cdr3_nt: TGTGCCAGCAGTTCCTCCGGGACAGGGACTCAGCCCCAGCATTTT
cdr3_aa: CASSSSGTGTQPQHF
d_call: TRBD1
v_call: TRBV28
clone_size: -
j_call: TRBJ1-5

cdr3_nt: TGTGCCAGTGACGCCGGGAACTCCTACGAGCAGTACTTC
cdr3_aa: CASDAGNSYEQYF
d_call: -
v_call: TRBV19
clone_size: few
j_call: TRBJ2-7

cdr3_nt: TGTGCCAGCAGCCAAATGGGGCAGGGCTCCTACAATGAGCAGTTCTTC
cdr3_aa: CASSQMGQGSYNEQFF
d_call: -
v_call: TRBV7-8
clone_size: -
j_call: TRBJ2-1

cdr3_nt: TGTGCCAGCCTGGACAGGGGTCGAACAGATACGCAGTATTTT
cdr3_aa: CASLDRGRTDTQYF
d_call: TRBD1
v_call: TRBV6-5
clone_size: few
j_call: TRBJ2-3

cdr3_nt: TGTGCCAGCAGCTTAGAAAGACTAGCGGGGCCTCGTCGGAATGAGCAGTTCTTC
cdr3_aa: CASSLERLAGPRRNEQFF
d_call: TRBD2
v_call: TRBV7-9
clone_size: -
j_call: TRBJ2-1

cdr3_nt: TGTGCCAGCAGTTTGTCTAGGGGTTCGGGGGGAGTAGTACAGCCCCAGCATTTT
cdr3_aa: CASSLSRGSGGVVQPQHF
d_call: -
v_call: TRBV27
clone_size: -
j_call: TRBJ1-5

cdr3_nt: TGTGCCACCAGCAGAGATCAGCCAGGGGAGAACACCGGGGAGCTGTTTTTT
cdr3_aa: CATSRDQPGENTGELFF
d_call: -
v_call: TRBV15
clone_size: -
j_call: TRBJ2-2

cdr3_nt: TGTGCCACCAGCAGAGGTGACAGGGGAACCCTATACAATGAGCAGTTCTTC
cdr3_aa: CATSRGDRGTLYNEQFF
d_call: TRBD1
v_call: TRBV15
clone_size: -
j_call: TRBJ2-1

cdr3_nt: TGCAGCGTGTCGGGACTAGCGGGAGTCGATGAGCAGTTCTTC
cdr3_aa: CSVSGLAGVDEQFF
d_call: TRBD2
v_call: TRBV29-1
clone_size: -
j_call: TRBJ2-1

cdr3_nt: TGTGCCATCAGTGAGTCGGGGGGAGACACTGAAGCTTTCTTT
cdr3_aa: CAISESGGDTEAFF
d_call: -
v_call: TRBV10-3
clone_size: -
j_call: TRBJ1-1

cdr3_nt: TGTGCCAGCAGCTTAATGGCGGGGGTTCGCTCCTACAATGAGCAGTTCTTC
cdr3_aa: CASSLMAGVRSYNEQFF
d_call: TRBD2
v_call: TRBV11-2
clone_size: -
j_call: TRBJ2-1

cdr3_nt: TGCGCCAGCAGCTGCGGGATTACAGATACGCAGTATTTT
cdr3_aa: CASSCGITDTQYF
d_call: -
v_call: TRBV5-1
clone_size: few
j_call: TRBJ2-3

cdr3_nt: TGTGCCACTGCGCCCGGGGGGGGGATCTACGAGCAGTACTTC
cdr3_aa: CATAPGGGIYEQYF
d_call: TRBD2
v_call: TRBV19
clone_size: -
j_call: TRBJ2-7

cdr3_nt: TGTGCCAGCAGCCAGGTTCGGGGCGGGAGGCTTTCCGAGCAGTACTTC
cdr3_aa: CASSQVRGGRLSEQYF
d_call: TRBD2
v_call: TRBV14
clone_size: -
j_call: TRBJ2-7

cdr3_nt: TGCGCCAGCAGCCAGGGATCCGGGACTTCCTCCTACAATGAGCAGTTCTTC
cdr3_aa: CASSQGSGTSSYNEQFF
d_call: -
v_call: TRBV4-3
clone_size: once
j_call: TRBJ2-1

cdr3_nt: TGTGCCAGCAATCCATCCACAGGGGGCGCCGCCAATCAGCCCCAGCATTTT
cdr3_aa: CASNPSTGGAANQPQHF
d_call: TRBD1
v_call: TRBV27
clone_size: -
j_call: TRBJ1-5

cdr3_nt: TGTGCCAGCAGTAGCGGGACAGGCTTAAATGAAAAACTGTTTTTT
cdr3_aa: CASSSGTGLNEKLFF
d_call: TRBD1
v_call: TRBV28
clone_size: -
j_call: TRBJ1-4

cdr3_nt: TGTGCCAGCAGCTTAATTTCAGGTTCCGGGGAGCTGTTTTTT
cdr3_aa: CASSLISGSGELFF
d_call: -
v_call: TRBV7-3
clone_size: -
j_call: TRBJ2-2

cdr3_nt: TGTGCCAGCAGTTTACAGGGGTTTCAGCCCCAGCATTTT
cdr3_aa: CASSLQGFQPQHF
d_call: -
v_call: TRBV28
clone_size: -
j_call: TRBJ1-5

cdr3_nt: TGCGCCAGCAGCTGGGGTTGCAGGGGGCTCGGTGAAAAACTGTTTTTT
cdr3_aa: CASSWGCRGLGEKLFF
d_call: TRBD1
v_call: TRBV5-1
clone_size: -
j_call: TRBJ1-4

cdr3_nt: TGTGCCAGCAGGACCGAGCGGGAGGGGGAAGAGACCCAGTACTTC
cdr3_aa: CASRTEREGEETQYF
d_call: TRBD2
v_call: TRBV28
clone_size: -
j_call: TRBJ2-5

cdr3_nt: TGTGCCAGCAGTGAAGATTCTAGCGGGAGCCGGGTTCCCTCCTACAATGAGCAGTTCTTC
cdr3_aa: CASSEDSSGSRVPSYNEQFF
d_call: TRBD2
v_call: TRBV2
clone_size: -
j_call: TRBJ2-1

cdr3_nt: TGTGCCACCAGCAGAGAGCCACAAACCAAACAACTAGCGACCGGATACAATGAGCAGTTCTTC
cdr3_aa: CATSREPQTKQLATGYNEQFF
d_call: TRBD2
v_call: TRBV15
clone_size: once
j_call: TRBJ2-1

cdr3_nt: TGTGCCAGCAGCGGGGACTATCCCTCCCCGCGTTACAATGAGCAGTTCTTC
cdr3_aa: CASSGDYPSPRYNEQFF
d_call: TRBD2
v_call: TRBV7-2
clone_size: -
j_call: TRBJ2-1

cdr3_nt: TGCGCCAGCAGTGAGTCTCGGACAGGCCGCTACGAGCAGTACTTC
cdr3_aa: CASSESRTGRYEQYF
d_call: TRBD1
v_call: TRBV10-2
clone_size: -
j_call: TRBJ2-7

cdr3_nt: TGTGCCAGCAGCTTAGGGCCACGAGCGGGGGGCTCAGATACGCAGTATTTT
cdr3_aa: CASSLGPRAGGSDTQYF
d_call: TRBD2
v_call: TRBV7-2
clone_size: -
j_call: TRBJ2-3